This is a list of T cell receptor beta chains from one sample in a study of blood T cell repertoires in COVID-19. Here immunoSEQ multiplex PCR was the method, and the copy in TCRdb shows in-frame clones only, minus some. This table holds more than 200,000 clones, around 90% found once. The sample consisted of PBMCs or T cells enriched from blood (not recorded which). The receptors originated from a woman in her thirties with acute COVID-19. Each CDR3 is given with its conserved first and last residue. The D gene is left open where the match is weak. Some rows mark clone size as missing; the rest say once, few, many or name a class of expanded clone.

>TRBV7-8|NA|TRBJ2-7|TRBD1
TGTGCCAGCAGTATCAACCCGGGACAGGTTTCCTACGAGCAGTACTTC
CASSINPGQVSYEQYF
>TRBV10-3|few|TRBJ1-6|TRBD1
TGTGCCATCGGAGGGGGCGCCCGTAATTCACCCCTCCACTTT
CAIGGGARNSPLHF
>TRBV6-2/TRBV6-3|NA|TRBJ2-1|NA
TGTGCCAGCAGTCGTAGGAGTAGTTGGGAGCAGTTCTTC
CASSRRSSWEQFF
>TRBV14|NA|TRBJ2-1|NA
TGTGCCAGCAGCCAAGTGGCTCCGGGCAATGAGCAGTTCTTC
CASSQVAPGNEQFF
>TRBV24-1|NA|TRBJ2-7|TRBD1
TGTGCCACCAGTGATCCCCGCCGGACAGGGACCTACGAGCAGTACTTC
CATSDPRRTGTYEQYF
>TRBV5-4|NA|TRBJ1-1|TRBD1
TGTGCCAGCAGCTTGCCCCTCGGACAGGGGGAGGCTGAAGCTTTCTTT
CASSLPLGQGEAEAFF
>TRBV2|once|TRBJ2-1|NA
TGTGCCAGCAGGCCGGACTCGGGGGAGCAGTTCTTC
CASRPDSGEQFF
>TRBV27|NA|TRBJ1-1|TRBD1
TGTGCCAGCAGTAGACAGGGTGTTGAAGCTTTCTTT
CASSRQGVEAFF
>TRBV29-1|NA|TRBJ2-7|TRBD2
TGCAGCGTCCGGGACGGCCCACTAGCGGGCCCTAATATCGGGGCCTACGAGCAGTACTTC
CSVRDGPLAGPNIGAYEQYF
>TRBV6-5|NA|TRBJ2-1|NA
TGTGCCAGCGCGCCCGACAGCAAATCTAAGCAGTTCTTC
CASAPDSKSKQFF
>TRBV10-3|NA|TRBJ2-2|TRBD2
TGTGCCATCAGTGAGGGAGGACTAGCGGGAATCACCGGGGAGCTGTTTTTT
CAISEGGLAGITGELFF
>TRBV19|NA|TRBJ1-2|NA
TGTGCCAGTAGTATTGGGGACACTCTCTATGGCTACACCTTC
CASSIGDTLYGYTF
>TRBV7-2|NA|TRBJ2-2|TRBD2
TGTGCCAGCAGCCCCCCTAGCGGGCAGAGTACCGGGGAGCTGTTTTTT
CASSPPSGQSTGELFF
>TRBV5-1|NA|TRBJ2-6|NA
TGCGCCAGCAGCTTGGCTGATGGAGGGTCTGGGGCCAACGTCCTGACTTTC
CASSLADGGSGANVLTF
>TRBV5-1|few|TRBJ2-2|TRBD1
TGCGCCAGCAGCATACACGACAGGGCGAACACCGGGGAGCTGTTTTTT
CASSIHDRANTGELFF
>TRBV20-1|once|TRBJ2-7|NA
TGCAGTGCTAGTCCCGTGAGGGCCTACTACGAGCAGTACTTC
CSASPVRAYYEQYF
>TRBV28|NA|TRBJ1-5|NA
TGTGCCAGCACCAGAGGCCTAACTCCCCAGCATTTT
CASTRGLTPQHF
>TRBV5-4|NA|TRBJ2-3|TRBD2
TGTGCCAGCAGCATTGGGACTAGCGGACTCACAGATACGCAGTATTTT
CASSIGTSGLTDTQYF
>TRBV30|once|TRBJ2-4|NA
TGTGCCTGGATGTCGGAGGCCCTAGGCAAAAACATTCAGTACTTC
CAWMSEALGKNIQYF
>TRBV2|NA|TRBJ2-2|NA
TGTGCCAGCGACCGAAGTTGGGCGGGCACCGGGGAGCTGTTTTTT
CASDRSWAGTGELFF
>TRBV7-2|NA|TRBJ2-2|NA
TGTGCCAGCAGCGGGCCCTCAGGGACCGGGGAGCTGTTTTTT
CASSGPSGTGELFF
>TRBV28|NA|TRBJ2-3|NA
TGTGCCAGCAGTTCCCAGGGCCTCGGGCGTGATACGCAGTATTTT
CASSSQGLGRDTQYF
>TRBV6-1|NA|TRBJ1-2|NA
TGTGCCAGCAGTGAAAATACAGGGTACGGCTACACCTTC
CASSENTGYGYTF
>TRBV7-9|NA|TRBJ1-1|TRBD1
TGTGCCAGCAGCTTAGGGGGGACAGGTTCACGCACTGAAGCTTTCTTT
CASSLGGTGSRTEAFF
>TRBV4-1|NA|TRBJ1-2|NA
TGCGCCAGCAGCCAAGGACAGACCTCTAACTATGGCTACACCTTC
CASSQGQTSNYGYTF
>TRBV6-2/TRBV6-3|few|TRBJ1-5|NA
TGTGCCAGCAGTTACTTAAAGGGTCGGGGGGCTGGCAATCAGCCCCAGCATTTT
CASSYLKGRGAGNQPQHF
>TRBV2|NA|TRBJ1-1|NA
TGTGGCAACAAACGCGGCAGAGACACTGAAGCTTTCTTT
CGNKRGRDTEAFF
>TRBV3-1/TRBV3-2|NA|TRBJ1-1|NA
TGTGCCAGCAGCCAAGGGGGGGGCACTGAAGCTTTCTTT
CASSQGGGTEAFF
>TRBV7-8|NA|TRBJ1-2|TRBD1
TGTGCCACCGCGCCCGAAGGGACAGGACACAACTATGGCTACACCTTC
CATAPEGTGHNYGYTF
>TRBV6-2/TRBV6-3|NA|TRBJ2-2|NA
TGTGCCAGCAGCCACGGAGGATCCGGGGAGCTGTTTTTT
CASSHGGSGELFF
>TRBV3-1/TRBV3-2|few|TRBJ1-3|NA
TGTGCCAGCAGCCTAACGACAGGTATCTCTGGAAACACCATATATTTT
CASSLTTGISGNTIYF
>TRBV7-9|once|TRBJ2-1|TRBD2
TGTGCCAGCAGCTTAGCGCTTCCTAGCGGGGGGGAGGAGCAGTTCTTC
CASSLALPSGGEEQFF
>TRBV10-3|NA|TRBJ2-7|NA
TGTGCCATCGGGCAGGTCTCCTACGAGCAGTACTTC
CAIGQVSYEQYF
>TRBV19|few|TRBJ1-1|NA
TGTGCCAGTAGTCGGTTACAGGAGAACACTGAAGCTTTCTTT
CASSRLQENTEAFF
>TRBV5-1|NA|TRBJ2-1|TRBD2
TGCGCCAGCAGCTTGGGAGGGAGGGCCTCTCTAGGCAATGAGCAGTTCTTC
CASSLGGRASLGNEQFF
>TRBV6-5|few|TRBJ2-5|NA
TGTGCCAGCAGTTACAGCCCAGGGCAGACCCAGTACTTC
CASSYSPGQTQYF
>TRBV12-3/TRBV12-4|NA|TRBJ2-4|NA
TGTGCCAGCAGTTTAGTTCAGGGTTACATTCAGTACTTC
CASSLVQGYIQYF
>TRBV19|NA|TRBJ1-5|NA
TGTGCCAGTAGTATCCGAACAAATCAGCCCCAGCATTTT
CASSIRTNQPQHF
>TRBV7-9|NA|TRBJ1-1|TRBD1
TGTGCCAGCAGTTGGTCCGGACAGGGGACTAACACTGAAGCTTTCTTT
CASSWSGQGTNTEAFF
>TRBV5-6|NA|TRBJ2-7|TRBD1
TGTGCCAGCAGCTTGGGCAGGGGGATACACGAGCAGTACTTC
CASSLGRGIHEQYF
>TRBV5-6|NA|TRBJ2-7|NA
TGTGCCAGCAGCTTCGGACAGACCTACGAGCAGTACTTC
CASSFGQTYEQYF
>TRBV3-1/TRBV3-2|NA|TRBJ1-4|NA
TGTGCCAGCAGCCAACCTCAGGGCCCTAATGAAAAACTGTTTTTT
CASSQPQGPNEKLFF
>TRBV4-1|NA|TRBJ2-3|NA
TGCGCCAGCAGCCAAGATCCCGGAGGCACAGATACGCAGTATTTT
CASSQDPGGTDTQYF
>TRBV9|NA|TRBJ2-3|TRBD2
TGTGCCAGCAGCGTCTCAGCGGGGGACACCACAGATACGCAGTATTTT
CASSVSAGDTTDTQYF
>TRBV7-8|NA|TRBJ1-2|NA
TGTGCCAGCAGCCTAACGGCAGGGAGGGACTATGGCTACACCTTC
CASSLTAGRDYGYTF
>TRBV4-3|NA|TRBJ2-1|NA
TGCGCCAGCAGCCTCGACTACCTGATCTACAATGAGCAGTTCTTC
CASSLDYLIYNEQFF
>TRBV5-5|NA|TRBJ1-3|TRBD1
TGTGCCAGCAGTCTGACCGGGACAGGGGACGGAAACACCATATATTTT
CASSLTGTGDGNTIYF
>TRBV3-1/TRBV3-2|NA|TRBJ2-5|NA
TGTGCCAGCAGCCAAAGTCGAGATATGTACCAAGAGACCCAGTACTTC
CASSQSRDMYQETQYF
>TRBV4-1|NA|TRBJ1-4|NA
TGCGCCAGCAGCCAAACAACAGGTGAAAAACTGTTTTTT
CASSQTTGEKLFF
>TRBV28|NA|TRBJ1-5|NA
TGTGCCAGCAGACCTCAGGGACGGGGGCAGCCCCAGCATTTT
CASRPQGRGQPQHF
>TRBV7-3|NA|TRBJ2-1|TRBD2
TGTGCCAGCAGCTTAATAGGGCGGGGGGCCTACAATGAGCAGTTCTTC
CASSLIGRGAYNEQFF
>TRBV5-5|NA|TRBJ1-2|TRBD1
TGTGCCAGCAGCCGCACGGGGACAGCGACCGCCTATGGCTACACCTTC
CASSRTGTATAYGYTF
>TRBV10-2|NA|TRBJ1-1|TRBD1
TGCGCCAGCAGAGGGACAAACAGGGGGAACACTGAAGCTTTCTTT
CASRGTNRGNTEAFF
>TRBV28|NA|TRBJ2-3|TRBD1
TGTGCCAGCAGACGAGACAGGGAAGATACGCAGTATTTT
CASRRDREDTQYF
>TRBV3-1/TRBV3-2|NA|TRBJ2-1|TRBD2
TGTGCCAGCAGCCTCGGGACTAGCGGATACAATGAGCAGTTCTTC
CASSLGTSGYNEQFF
>TRBV6-1|NA|TRBJ2-1|NA
TGTGCCAGCAGTGACCCGGGCGGGAATGAGCAGTTCTTC
CASSDPGGNEQFF
>TRBV7-2|NA|TRBJ2-3|NA
TGTGCCAGCAGCTTCGGCGGGGGCCTTAGCACAGATACGCAGTATTTT
CASSFGGGLSTDTQYF
>TRBV4-1|NA|TRBJ1-2|NA
TGCGCCAGCAGCCAGGCGGTCTACTATGGCTACACCTTC
CASSQAVYYGYTF
>TRBV21-1|NA|TRBJ1-6|NA
TGTGCCAGCAGCAAAATTGAGGGGAGGGTTCGGTATAATTCACCCCTCCACTTT
CASSKIEGRVRYNSPLHF
>TRBV28|NA|TRBJ1-5|TRBD1
TGTGCCAGCGGTGGGACAGGGTTTAGGCCCCAGCATTTT
CASGGTGFRPQHF